This TCR beta chain was identified in a study of blood T cell repertoires in COVID-19. Study information: Sites across the United States, Italy and Spain contributed samples from acute and convalescent COVID-19. PBMCs, B-cell-depleted T cells, or T cells provided the cDNA or gDNA that made up the material.

The CDR3 has 14 residues. Per germline, CDR1 MGHRA and CDR2 YSYEKL. After removal of 3 bases from V and 1 base from J, the junction contained 2 bases not matched to a gene. Original processing methods: The authors estimated nucleated cell counts from reference gene primer amplification. Assay: immunoSEQ multiplex PCR; the TCRdb copy retains only in-frame clones and omits some. The V and J calls and clone size are taken from that table; D and trimming were inferred from the DNA. The sample has about 150,000 clones; around 87% are singletons. The TCR was taken from a man aged 45-65 years who had recovered from COVID-19. Source material: peripheral blood. The chain carries TRBV4-1 and TRBJ2-5; TRBD1 aligns across 7 bases. CDR3 amino acids: CASSQGDSQETQYF. CDR3 nucleotide sequence: TGCGCCAGCAGCCAGGGGGACAGCCAAGAGACCCAGTACTTC.